This T cell receptor beta chain derives from a study of OX40 agonist ivuxolimab in advanced cancers. Looking at the study overall: The dose-escalation cohort was about 80% male, with a mean age of approximately 61 years, ranging roughly 23 to 85.

Per the germline V gene, CDR1 is SEHNR and CDR2 is FQNEAQ (reference sequence). Unmatched junction bases numbered 6, after V lost 4 bases and J lost 2 bases. The CDR3 spans 15 residues. Generated by immunoSEQ multiplex PCR, the TCRdb table keeps only in-frame clones and is missing some. This table holds around 90,000 clones, about 90% found once. The TCR sequence derives from an adult with an advanced solid tumor such as melanoma, head and neck, liver or kidney cancer. The source was CD4+ or CD8+ T cells sorted from blood, collected in a trial of the OX40 agonist ivuxolimab. The chain couples TRBV7-9 to TRBJ2-7, with 9 bases that match TRBD1. The CDR3 region has the DNA TGTGCCAGCAGCTCGCAGACAGGGGGGGCCTACGAGCAGTACTTC. As protein: CASSSQTGGAYEQYF.